Following are 26 T cell receptor beta chains from one sample sequenced in a study of blood T cells in healthy people across ages. Alongside a J-beta primer mix, a sample-barcoded 5' primer served in a second PCR lasting roughly 7 to 11 cycles. Via MiXCR, TCRdb re-called the 5' RACE reads, giving one row per CDR3 protein. The table lists about 1.7 million distinct CDR3 sequences, about 30% of them singletons. Material: blood. These receptors were obtained from a young woman in good health.

This clonotype was picked up many times. The CDR3 here is CSVGTTGGWEQYF. CDR3 sequence (DNA): TGCAGCGTTGGAACGACAGGAGGTTGGGAGCAGTACTTC. This chain connects TRBV29-1 to TRBJ2-7, with a possible D match to TRBD1 (6 bases). Trimming took 4 bases from V and 7 from J, leaving 17 bases between them. CDR1 SQVTM and CDR2 ANQGSEA come from the germline V gene. The CDR3 consists of 13 residues.

As concerns this clonotype: Germline and junction disagree at one end, which may indicate a read error. The chain has TRBV5-1 and TRBJ2-2; either TRBD1 or TRBD2 may supply D (5 bases each). CDR1 SGHRS and CDR2 YFSETQ come from the germline V gene. The CDR3 extends over 13 amino acids. CDR3 bases: TGCGCCAGCAGCCCACCGGACACCGGGGAGCGGTTTTTT. This gives the protein CASSPPDTGERFF. The whole variable domain, remainder taken from reference TRBV5-1 and TRBJ2-2, is KAGVTQTPRYLIKTRGQQVTLSCSPISGHRSVSWYQQTPGQGLQFLFEYFSETQRNKGNFPGRFSGRQFSNSRSEMNVSTLELGDSALYLCASSPPDTGERFFGEGSRLTVL.

This clonotype was counted between two and nine times. The chain combines TRBV9 with TRBJ1-3; TRBD1 aligns across 9 bases. Germline-derived CDR1 and CDR2 are SGDLS and YYNGEE. This CDR3 is 16 amino acids long. Losses at the gene ends were 3 bases for V and 4 bases for J; bases not matched to a gene: 8. CDR3 loop: CASSAPGQGSGNTIYF. The DNA of the CDR3 is TGTGCCAGCAGCGCCCCCGGACAGGGGAGCGGAAACACCATATATTTT.

This clonotype has a handful of counts. The chain combines TRBV5-4 with TRBJ2-5, with 7 bases identical to TRBD1. This CDR3 has 14 residues. Germline CDR1 and CDR2: SGHNT and YYREEE (reference sequence). The J segment lost 4 bases and the V segment lost 4 bases, leaving 7 bases of the junction unmatched. CDR3 sequence: CASSRPRQGETQYF. DNA of the CDR3: TGTGCCAGCAGCAGACCCAGACAGGGAGAGACCCAGTACTTC.

The rearrangement uses TRBV7-3 and TRBJ2-7, with a weak D call TRBD1 (5 bases). V was pared by 0 bases and J by 9 bases, with 15 bases between. This CDR3 is built from 14 residues. Germline CDR1 is SGHTA and CDR2 is FQGTGA. The CDR3 is CASSLTGPGAVQYF. The DNA for the CDR3 is TGTGCCAGCAGCTTAACGGGCCCTGGGGCGGTGCAGTACTTC.

This clonotype was seen once. A much larger clone lies a single base off, so this may be a read error. The chain has TRBV4-3 and TRBJ2-1, with D perhaps matching TRBD2 (5 bases). The germline V gene encodes CDR1 LGHNA and CDR2 YSLEER. This CDR3 has 15 residues. V shed 2 bases and J shed 6 bases, with 14 bases lying between them. CDR3 bases: TGCGCCAGCAGCCAACCACTAGGACGGTCCAATGAGCAGTTCTTC. This gives the protein CASSQPLGRSNEQFF.

The chain has TRBV6-1 and TRBJ1-1; tentative D call: TRBD1 (6 bases). The CDR3 is 14 amino acids. Trimming left V 6 bases short and J 0 bases short, with 11 bases between. CDR1 is MNHNS, CDR2 SASEGT, per germline. In nucleotides, the CDR3 is TGTGCCAGCAGGACAGGCAGGGTGAACACTGAAGCTTTCTTT. Protein sequence: CASRTGRVNTEAFF.

Notes on this clonotype: One junction end does not reproduce the germline sequence, and a read error may be involved. This sequence joins TRBV12-3 or TRBV12-4 and TRBJ1-2; possibly TRBD1 for D (6 bases). This CDR3 comprises 16 residues. Here the CDR3 reads CASSFQGPRNRNGYTF. CDR3 DNA sequence: TGCGCCAGCAGTTTCCAGGGGCCCCGCAATAGGAATGGCTACACCTTC.

V usage is TRBV6-5 and J usage is TRBJ2-1; 13 positions match TRBD2. Germline V gene sequence: CDR1 MNHEY, CDR2 SVGAGI. The CDR3 spans 15 residues. V lost 5 bases, J lost 8 bases, and 6 bases stayed unmatched. For the CDR3, the DNA is TGTGCCAGCAGTCCGGGACTAGCGGGATTCTATGAGCAGTTCTTC. Translating gives CASSPGLAGFYEQFF.

This clonotype appeared a few times. The rearrangement joins TRBV14 to TRBJ2-3; TRBD2 is a possible D gene (5 bases). The V gene's germline CDR1 is SGHDN and CDR2 FVKESK. The CDR3 covers 15 residues. V lost 1 base, J lost 2 bases, and 10 bases lay in between. The CDR3 DNA reads TGTGCCAGCAGCCAAGGGAGGTGGGACACAGATACGCAGTATTTT. It specifies CASSQGRWDTDTQYF. The whole variable domain, filled in from reference TRBV14 and TRBJ2-3, reads EAGVTQFPSHSVIEKGQTVTLRCDPISGHDNLYWYRRVMGKEIKFLLHFVKESKQDESGMPNNRFLAERTGGTYSTLKVQPAELEDSGVYFCASSQGRWDTDTQYFGPGTRLTVL.

This clonotype appeared many times. For the CDR3, the DNA is TGCGCCAGCAGCGCATTCTCAGATACGCAGTATTTT. Its protein product is CASSAFSDTQYF. The chain uses TRBV10-2 and TRBJ2-3; no clear D. This CDR3 contains 12 residues. The germline gives CDR1 WSHSY, CDR2 SAAADI. The V end was cut by 6 bases, the J end by 4 bases, with 8 bases between.

This clonotype was seen at least ten times. J is TRBJ2-7 and V is TRBV20-1; TRBD2 agrees at 11 bases. Losses at the gene ends were 1 base for V and 0 bases for J; bases not matched to a gene: 2. CDR1 is DFQATT, CDR2 SNEGSKA, per germline (reference sequence). The CDR3 is 15 residues long. Written as DNA, the CDR3 is TGCAGTGCTAGAGCTACTAGCGGGAGCTCCTACGAGCAGTACTTC. Encoded protein: CSARATSGSSYEQYF.

V gene TRBV20-1 combines with J gene TRBJ2-3, with 7 bases matching TRBD1. J was trimmed by 7 bases and V by 5 bases; bases with no gene match: 21. The CDR3 has 17 amino acids. CDR1 and CDR2 (germline): DFQATT, SNEGSKA (reference sequence). The CDR3 nucleotides read TGCAGTGCTCCAGAAAATTTAGGGACAGTGGGTTTAAATACGCAGTATTTT. Its translation: CSAPENLGTVGLNTQYF.

The rearrangement joins TRBV29-1 to TRBJ2-1; 7 bases align to TRBD1. V gave up 6 bases and J gave up 4 bases; unmatched junction bases: 6. This CDR3 has 13 amino acids. Germline lookup yields CDR1 SQVTM and CDR2 ANQGSEA. The CDR3 bases are TGCAGCGTCCGGGGACAGAAATACAATGAGCAGTTCTTC. Translating gives CSVRGQKYNEQFF.

In its sample, this clonotype was seen once. This chain uses TRBV13 with TRBJ2-1, with D maybe TRBD2 (5 bases). V lost 6 bases to trimming and J lost 0 bases, with 15 bases between them. The CDR3 covers 16 residues. The germline V gene encodes CDR1 PRHDT and CDR2 FYEKMQ (reference sequence). The CDR3 protein is CASSRGVHHSYNEQFF. In DNA form, the CDR3 reads TGTGCCAGCAGTCGGGGAGTACACCACTCCTACAATGAGCAGTTCTTC. Supplemented by reference TRBV13 and TRBJ2-1, the full variable domain reads AAGVIQSPRHLIKEKRETATLKCYPIPRHDTVYWYQQGPGQDPQFLISFYEKMQSDKGSIPDRFSAQQFSDYHSELNMSSLELGDSALYFCASSRGVHHSYNEQFFGPGTRLTVL.

V is TRBV6-5 and J is TRBJ2-1, with 15 bases matching TRBD2. Germline V lookup: CDR1 MNHEY, CDR2 SVGAGI. The CDR3 consists of 17 residues. After removal of 0 bases from V and 5 bases from J, the junction contained 2 bases not matched to a gene. DNA for the CDR3: TGTGCCAGCAGTTACTCGGGACTAGCGGGAGGTAACAATGAGCAGTTCTTC. This encodes CASSYSGLAGGNNEQFF.

This chain uses TRBV10-1 with TRBJ2-3, with 7 bases that match TRBD2. Germline V gives CDR1 WNHNN, CDR2 SYGVQD (reference sequence). This CDR3 has 16 amino acids. V gave up 4 bases and J gave up 3 bases; unmatched junction bases: 10. The CDR3, as DNA: TGCGCCAGCAGTGCCCTCCCGGGGGGACGTACAGATACGCAGTATTTT. This encodes CASSALPGGRTDTQYF.

This clonotype was found a few times. This rearrangement joins TRBV7-8 to TRBJ1-2, with D possibly matching TRBD1 (6 bases). The CDR3 has 18 amino acids. Germline CDR1 reads SGHVS; CDR2 reads FQNEAQ. V shed 5 bases and J shed 8 bases, with 30 bases lying between them. The DNA of the CDR3 is TGTGCCAGCAGCACCCAACGCGCCGGGACATCCCTAAGAGGCGGCTACACCTTC. Translated: CASSTQRAGTSLRGGYTF.

This clonotype was counted many times. V usage is TRBV12-3 or TRBV12-4 and J usage is TRBJ1-1; D perhaps matches TRBD1 (5 bases). The V end lost 4 bases, the J end lost 2 bases, and 11 bases lay between the germline ends. CDR3 length: 14 amino acids. The CDR3 is CASSWQGPNTEAFF. DNA for the CDR3: TGTGCCAGCAGTTGGCAGGGACCCAACACTGAAGCTTTCTTT.

This clonotype was seen only a few times. The gene calls are TRBV5-1 and TRBJ1-1; 8 nucleotides agree with TRBD1. CDR3 size: 15 residues. Trimming removed 0 bases from V and 3 bases from J; junction bases left unmatched: 4. Germline values: CDR1 SGHRS, CDR2 YFSETQ. The CDR3, as DNA: TGCGCCAGCAGCTTGGGACAGGGGCTGGACACTGAAGCTTTCTTT. Protein product: CASSLGQGLDTEAFF.

This clonotype was recorded many times. This sequence joins TRBV5-6 and TRBJ2-7, with a tentative D call TRBD2 (7 bases). Looked up from germline, CDR1 is SGHDT and CDR2 is YYEEEE. V gave up 2 bases and J gave up 7 bases, with 13 bases separating them. This CDR3 is 13 amino acids long. CDR3 loop: CASSFPGGEEQYF. CDR3 DNA sequence: TGTGCCAGCAGCTTTCCGGGGGGCGAGGAGCAGTACTTC.

This clonotype showed up just a few times. DNA for the CDR3: TGTGCCACCAGCAGAGGTTCGACAGACTATGGCTACACCTTC. Protein sequence: CATSRGSTDYGYTF. The chain has TRBV15 and TRBJ1-2, with D possibly matching TRBD1 (5 bases). Germline loops: CDR1 LNHNV, CDR2 YYDKDF (reference sequence). V was shortened by 1 base and J by 3 bases, with 9 bases between the two germline ends. The CDR3 length is 14 residues.

The V and J genes are TRBV6-1 and TRBJ2-3; 8 bases align to TRBD2. Germline assignment: CDR1 MNHNS and CDR2 SASEGT. The J segment lost 1 base and the V segment lost 0 bases, leaving 9 bases of the junction unmatched. The CDR3 totals 18 residues. The CDR3 spells CASSEAVQAGVRTDTQYF. In DNA form, the CDR3 reads TGTGCCAGCAGTGAAGCGGTACAAGCGGGGGTGCGCACAGATACGCAGTATTTT.

A note on this clonotype: The junction departs from germline at one end; a sequencing error may be responsible. This rearrangement joins TRBV3-1 to TRBJ2-1, with TRBD2 as a possible D gene (5 bases). CDR1 LGHDT and CDR2 YNNKEL come from the germline V gene (reference sequence). The CDR3 is made up of 14 amino acids. Written as DNA, the CDR3 is TGTGCCAGCAACCAACGCGGGCGGGTCCTCGAGCAGTTCTTC. Translating gives CASNQRGRVLEQFF.

The V call is TRBV7-8, the J call TRBJ2-7; 11 bases match TRBD2. The junction had 3 bases not matched to a gene; V was cut back by 2 bases and J by 3 bases. Germline V gene lookup returns CDR1 SGHVS and CDR2 FQNEAQ. This CDR3 has 15 residues. For the CDR3, the DNA is TGTGCCAGCAGCTTAACTAGCGGGGGCCTCTACGAGCAGTACTTC. It translates to CASSLTSGGLYEQYF.

This clonotype appeared many times. The V and J genes are TRBV29-1 and TRBJ2-7, with 9 nucleotides matching TRBD1. The germline V gene has CDR1 SQVTM and CDR2 ANQGSEA. The length of the CDR3 is 17 residues. With V trimmed by 4 bases and J by 7 bases, 20 bases remained unmatched. CDR3 loop: CSVGPDRGRTGGREQYF. CDR3 sequence (DNA): TGCAGCGTTGGGCCGGACAGGGGACGGACGGGGGGACGGGAGCAGTACTTC.